The rows below give T cell receptor beta chains drawn from one sample of a study of identical twins. TCRdb re-analysed the 5' RACE reads in MiXCR, keeping a single row per CDR3 protein. The table includes 550,000 to 700,000 distinct CDR3 sequences, approximately 21% detected once. The same data also went into a second study, on T cells expressing NK-cell markers.

Specimen: PBMCs. These receptors were obtained from a woman aged 18-29 years in good health. CDR3s include the opening cysteine and the closing phenylalanine or tryptophan. A D gene is named only where the DNA matches it firmly. Some rows have no size entry. The others give once, few or many, or a class for an expanded clone.

many	TRBJ2-2	TRBV15	.	CATSSARNTGELFF	TGTGCCACCAGCTCAGCACGGAACACCGGGGAGCTGTTTTTT
.	TRBJ2-1	TRBV9	TRBD2	CASSSRHSGRIGNEQFF	TGTGCCAGCTCCTCGCGACATAGCGGGAGGATTGGCAATGAGCAGTTCTTC
few	TRBJ2-2	TRBV9	.	CASSQGGLALGGELFF	TGTGCCAGCAGCCAGGGGGGTCTGGCCCTCGGCGGGGAGCTGTTTTTT
few	TRBJ2-7	TRBV7-9	.	CASSPLTRVNEQYF	TGTGCCAGCAGCCCCCTTACGCGGGTAAACGAGCAGTACTTC
.	TRBJ2-2	TRBV7-9	TRBD2	CASSLPPSGRAGELFF	TGTGCCAGCAGCTTACCCCCCAGCGGGAGAGCCGGGGAGCTGTTTTTT
.	TRBJ1-2	TRBV10-2	.	CASSDLGILYGYTF	TGCGCCAGCAGTGACTTGGGGATTCTGTATGGCTACACCTTC
many	TRBJ2-1	TRBV9	TRBD2	CASSVGGRDEQFF	TGTGCCAGCAGCGTAGGGGGGAGGGATGAGCAGTTCTTC
many	TRBJ2-1	TRBV11-2	TRBD1	CASSYGTGVYNEQFF	TGTGCCAGCAGCTACGGGACAGGCGTCTACAATGAGCAGTTCTTC
many	TRBJ1-6	TRBV5-1	.	CASSLAQGNSPLHF	TGCGCCAGCAGCCTCGCCCAGGGTAATTCACCCCTCCACTTT
many	TRBJ2-1	TRBV4-2	TRBD1	CASSQGDRDNNEQFF	TGTGCCAGCAGCCAAGGGGACAGGGATAACAATGAGCAGTTCTTC
few	TRBJ1-1	TRBV12-3/TRBV12-4	.	CASSFGRWAFF	TGTGCCAGCAGTTTTGGTCGTTGGGCTTTCTTT
few	TRBJ2-1	TRBV10-3	.	CAISEIWAIGEQFF	TGTGCCATCAGTGAGATTTGGGCTATCGGTGAGCAGTTCTTC
.	TRBJ2-3	TRBV12-3/TRBV12-4	TRBD1	CASSGLGQVGWTQYF	TGTGCCAGCAGTGGCCTAGGACAGGTCGGATGGACGCAGTATTTT
few	TRBJ2-3	TRBV20-1	.	CSARGQNYRDTQYF	TGCAGTGCTAGGGGGCAGAATTACAGGGATACGCAGTATTTT
few	TRBJ1-2	TRBV30	TRBD1	CAWDRGRQGYTF	TGTGCCTGGGACAGGGGGCGTCAGGGCTACACCTTC
.	TRBJ1-5	TRBV30	.	CAWSRSAGNQPQHF	TGTGCCTGGAGCCGATCCGCGGGGAATCAGCCCCAGCATTTT
few	TRBJ1-1	TRBV20-1	.	CSGAHGTEAFF	TGCAGTGGGGCACATGGGACTGAAGCTTTCTTT